Each of the 17 T cell receptor beta chains below was sequenced from the same sample in a study of cytomegalovirus exposure and HLA in healthy donors (dated by TCRdb to about 2017). The library was made by the immunoSEQ multiplex PCR assay. The multiplex PCR relied on a mix of 60 forward primers for TCR Vbeta segments and 13 reverse primers for TCR Jbeta segments. TCRdb's version of the immuneACCESS table is confined to in-frame rearrangements and falls short of the full clone set. An unresolved V gene accounts for under half of the shortfall where checked; the remainder is of unknown origin. The sample yields 55,000 to 70,000 clones; about 80% were counted once. The leading ten clones occupy 7.8% of the sample. Sequencing used PBMCs. The receptor source for this set is a man aged 18 to 35 in good health and CMV-seropositive.

As for this clone: Different DNA sequences within this sample yield the same CDR3. The chain carries TRBV9 and TRBJ2-7; the match to TRBD2 covers 8 bases. The germline gives CDR1 SGDLS, CDR2 YYNGEE. This CDR3 is built from 14 residues. Trimming took 4 bases from V and 3 from J; bases not matched to a gene: 6. Here the CDR3 reads CASSPGGASYEQYF. In nucleotides, the CDR3 is TGTGCCAGCAGCCCGGGGGGGGCCAGCTACGAGCAGTACTTC. Using reference TRBV9 and TRBJ2-7 for the parts outside the CDR3, the full variable domain is DSGVTQTPKHLITATGQRVTLRCSPRSGDLSVYWYQQSLDQGLQFLIQYYNGEERAKGNILERFSAQQFPDLHSELNLSSLELGDSALYFCASSPGGASYEQYFGPGTRLTVT.

This clone came up once. The gene calls are TRBV4-2 and TRBJ1-1, with D perhaps matching TRBD1 (6 bases). The CDR3 has 14 amino acids. V was pared by 4 bases and J by 5 bases, with 14 bases between. Germline CDR1 and CDR2: LGHNA and YNFKEQ. The DNA for the CDR3 is TGTGCCAGCAGCCGAAGACAGGAGCGAACTGAAGCTTTCTTT. It specifies CASSRRQERTEAFF.

This clone is labeled as medium-sized. The chain couples TRBV25-1 to TRBJ1-6; 9 bases map to TRBD1. The trim removed 7 bases at V and 6 bases at J, leaving 4 bases unmatched. Germline V gene data show CDR1 as MGHDK and CDR2 as SYGVNS. The CDR3 extends over 14 amino acids. This CDR3 is CASTSDRGNSPLHF. The CDR3 DNA reads TGTGCCAGCACCTCGGACAGGGGTAATTCACCCCTCCACTTT.

The V and J genes are TRBV7-2 and TRBJ1-2; 11 positions match TRBD1. The CDR3 spans 15 residues. J was trimmed by 7 bases and V by 5 bases; bases with no gene match: 9. CDR1 is SGHTA and CDR2 is FQGNSA in the germline V gene. The CDR3 DNA follows: TGTGCCAGCAGCGCTCGGACAGGGGGCGAGGGTGGCTACACCTTC. Translated, it gives CASSARTGGEGGYTF.

This chain uses TRBV29-1 with TRBJ1-2; 7 bases align to TRBD1. V lost 7 bases to trimming and J lost 7 bases; unmatched junction nucleotides: 6. CDR3 size: 11 residues. Germline lookup yields CDR1 SQVTM and CDR2 ANQGSEA. The CDR3 region is CSATQGSGYTF. CDR3 in DNA: TGCAGCGCTACACAGGGGTCTGGCTACACCTTC.

This chain connects TRBV5-1 to TRBJ2-3; 7 bases map to TRBD1. The germline gives CDR1 SGHRS, CDR2 YFSETQ. Trimming at V came to 3 bases and at J to 6 bases, leaving 7 bases not matched to a gene. This CDR3 is built from 14 residues. CDR3 nucleotides: TGCGCCAGCAGCTCGTCCGAGGGGGCGGATACGCAGTATTTT. Protein: CASSSSEGADTQYF.

V and J are TRBV7-9 and TRBJ1-2; 9 bases map to TRBD1. The V gene's germline CDR1 is SEHNR and CDR2 FQNEAQ (reference sequence). V trimming: 5 bases; J trimming: 6 bases; junction bases outside the gene matches: 4. CDR3 length equals 13 residues. DNA of the CDR3: TGTGCCAGCAGCCCCGGGACAGGGAATGGCTACACCTTC. It codes for CASSPGTGNGYTF.

The chain joins TRBV29-1 to TRBJ1-2; D is ambiguous. The V end was cut by 0 bases, the J end by 8 bases, with 13 bases between. There are 13 residues in the CDR3. Germline values: CDR1 SQVTM, CDR2 ANQGSEA. CDR3 amino acids: CSVEDPLSVGYTF. The CDR3 DNA follows: TGCAGCGTTGAAGATCCCTTATCGGTGGGCTACACCTTC.

The chain carries TRBV9 and TRBJ1-2; D is possibly TRBD1 (5 bases). V dropped 4 bases and J dropped 3 bases, with 16 bases sitting between them. The germline gives CDR1 SGDLS, CDR2 YYNGEE. The CDR3 length is 15 residues. The CDR3 reads CASSLGTPLDYGYTF. The CDR3, as DNA: TGTGCCAGCAGCCTCGGGACTCCGTTAGACTATGGCTACACCTTC.

This chain uses TRBV6-5 with TRBJ1-1; a possible D gene is TRBD1 (5 bases). Germline V CDR1 and CDR2: MNHEY, SVGAGI. V lost 3 bases and J 0 bases, leaving 11 bases between the germline ends. The CDR3 totals 15 residues. CDR3 DNA: TGTGCCAGCAGTTATCGAACAGGTGTGAACACTGAAGCTTTCTTT. This sequence encodes CASSYRTGVNTEAFF.

This clone has a single count. The rearrangement links TRBV9 to TRBJ2-5, with D maybe TRBD1 (5 bases). The ends were cut back, 3 bases at V and 2 bases at J, with 14 bases in the middle. The germline CDR1 and CDR2 sequences are SGDLS and YYNGEE. There are 15 residues in the CDR3. CDR3 protein: CASSEGPNSQETQYF. The CDR3 coding sequence is TGTGCCAGCAGCGAGGGGCCTAATTCTCAAGAGACCCAGTACTTC.

The chain joins TRBV28 to TRBJ1-1; D gene uncertain. The CDR3 has 13 residues. The ends were cut back, 6 bases at V and 2 bases at J, with 10 bases in the middle. Germline-derived CDR1 and CDR2 are MDHEN and SYDVKM. DNA of the CDR3: TGTGCCAGCAGCCCTCACATCAACACTGAAGCTTTCTTT. Its translation: CASSPHINTEAFF.

The chain employs TRBV30 and TRBJ2-3, with D possibly matching TRBD2 (6 bases). This CDR3 comprises 12 residues. Germline V gives CDR1 GTSNPN, CDR2 SVGIG (reference sequence). V lost 4 bases, J lost 1 base, and 6 bases lay in between. In DNA form, the CDR3 reads TGTGCCTGGACTAGCGGCACAGATACGCAGTATTTT. Its protein product is CAWTSGTDTQYF.

V and J are TRBV28 and TRBJ2-1, with 9 bases lining up with TRBD2. Germline CDR1 reads MDHEN; CDR2 reads SYDVKM. The CDR3 contains 15 residues. Trimming removed 2 bases from V and 9 bases from J; junction bases left unmatched: 8. The CDR3 DNA sequence: TGTGCCAGCAGTTTAGCGGGAGGGCCGTCTCGTGAGCAGTTCTTC. Its protein is CASSLAGGPSREQFF.

The genes are TRBV28 and TRBJ1-2; 8 bases match TRBD1. The CDR3 is 15 residues long. The junction had 13 bases not matched to a gene; V was cut back by 10 bases and J by 3 bases. The germline gives CDR1 MDHEN, CDR2 SYDVKM. The CDR3 here is CAITAGQGGDYGYTF. The CDR3 bases are TGTGCCATCACCGCCGGACAGGGAGGTGACTATGGCTACACCTTC.

The gene calls are TRBV7-9 and TRBJ2-5; TRBD1 matches 7 bases. V gave up 3 bases and J gave up 1 base; unmatched junction bases: 2. Germline loops: CDR1 SEHNR, CDR2 FQNEAQ (reference sequence). The CDR3 contains 14 residues. This CDR3 is CASSFTGVQETQYF. The CDR3 nucleotides read TGTGCCAGCAGCTTTACAGGGGTCCAAGAGACCCAGTACTTC.

The DNA of the CDR3 is TGCAGCGTTGAACAGGGGGCCGGGGCCAACGTCCTGACTTTC. Its translation: CSVEQGAGANVLTF. This chain connects TRBV29-1 to TRBJ2-6, with 8 positions matching TRBD1. V lost 2 bases to trimming and J lost 4 bases; unmatched junction nucleotides: 1. Germline CDR1 and CDR2: SQVTM and ANQGSEA. The CDR3 runs to 14 residues.